This TCR beta chain stems from a study of T cell changes during pregnancy in multiple sclerosis. V gave up 3 bases and J gave up 2 bases, with 13 bases separating them. This CDR3 has 16 residues. Germline V gene lookup returns CDR1 SGHTA and CDR2 FQGNSA. Here immunoSEQ multiplex PCR was the method, and the copy in TCRdb shows in-frame clones only, minus some. The repertoire holds 90,000 to 100,000 clones, with around 92% as singletons. The chain links TRBV7-2 to TRBJ2-2, with a weak D call TRBD1 (6 bases). The sequences come from peripheral blood, collected after pregnancy. The TCR was taken from a female donor in good health, enrolled as a control in a pregnancy study. The CDR3, as DNA: TGTGCCAGCAGCTTTTATACAGGGAAAAACACCGGGGAGCTGTTTTTT. As protein: CASSFYTGKNTGELFF. Filled out from reference TRBV7-2 and TRBJ2-2, the complete variable domain reads GAGVSQSPSNKVTEKGKDVELRCDPISGHTALYWYRQSLGQGLEFLIYFQGNSAPDKSGLPSDRFSAERTGGSVSTLTIQRTQQEDSAVYLCASSFYTGKNTGELFFGEGSRLTVL.